The TCR beta chain under discussion was sequenced for a study of neoadjuvant anti-PD-1 for oral cavity cancer. TCRdb's copy holds only in-frame clones and misses some; the assay was immunoSEQ multiplex PCR. The repertoire includes approximately 15,000 clones, about 34% of them detected once, and 35% to 50% sits in the top ten. This clone was counted between two and nine times. Germline loops: CDR1 LNHDA, CDR2 SQIVND (reference sequence). The CDR3 has 15 amino acids. V was clipped by 4 bases and J by 2 bases, with 14 bases between them. Time point denoted: after neoadjuvant nivolumab, at surgical resection.

The sample here was tumor tissue, taken after nivolumab (anti-PD-1) treatment. The TCR sequence derives from a person aged 35-80 years with oral cavity squamous cell carcinoma. The rearrangement uses TRBV19 and TRBJ2-5; D is ambiguous. In nucleotides, the CDR3 is TGTGCCAGTAGTACCGCCCTGGCGGCTCAAGAGACCCAGTACTTC. Translation gives CASSTALAAQETQYF.